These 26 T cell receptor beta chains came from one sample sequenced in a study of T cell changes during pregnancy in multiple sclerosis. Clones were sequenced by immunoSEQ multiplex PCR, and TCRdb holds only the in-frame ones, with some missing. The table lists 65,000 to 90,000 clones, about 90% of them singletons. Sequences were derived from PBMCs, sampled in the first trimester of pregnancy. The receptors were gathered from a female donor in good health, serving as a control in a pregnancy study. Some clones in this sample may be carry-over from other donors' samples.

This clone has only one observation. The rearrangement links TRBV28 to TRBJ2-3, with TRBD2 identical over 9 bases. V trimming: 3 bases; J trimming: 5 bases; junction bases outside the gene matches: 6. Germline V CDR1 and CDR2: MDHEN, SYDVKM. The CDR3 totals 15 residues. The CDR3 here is CASSLGGGAIDTQYF. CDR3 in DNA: TGTGCCAGCAGTTTGGGCGGGGGGGCCATAGATACGCAGTATTTT. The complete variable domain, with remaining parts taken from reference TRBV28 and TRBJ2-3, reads DVKVTQSSRYLVKRTGEKVFLECVQDMDHENMFWYRQDPGLGLRLIYFSYDVKMKEKGDIPEGYSVSREKKERFSLILESASTNQTSMYLCASSLGGGAIDTQYFGPGTRLTVL.

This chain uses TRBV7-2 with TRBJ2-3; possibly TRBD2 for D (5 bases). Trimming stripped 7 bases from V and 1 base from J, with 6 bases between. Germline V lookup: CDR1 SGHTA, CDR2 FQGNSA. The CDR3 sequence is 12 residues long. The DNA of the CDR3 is TGTGCCAGCACCGGGGGCACAGATACGCAGTATTTT. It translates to CASTGGTDTQYF. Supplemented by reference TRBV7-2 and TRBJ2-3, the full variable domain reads GAGVSQSPSNKVTEKGKDVELRCDPISGHTALYWYRQSLGQGLEFLIYFQGNSAPDKSGLPSDRFSAERTGGSVSTLTIQRTQQEDSAVYLCASTGGTDTQYFGPGTRLTVL.

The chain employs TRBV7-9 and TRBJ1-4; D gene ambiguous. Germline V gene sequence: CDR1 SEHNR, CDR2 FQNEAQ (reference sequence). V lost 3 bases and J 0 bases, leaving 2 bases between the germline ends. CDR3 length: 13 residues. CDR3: CASSFSTNEKLFF. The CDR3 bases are TGTGCCAGCAGCTTCTCAACTAATGAAAAACTGTTTTTT.

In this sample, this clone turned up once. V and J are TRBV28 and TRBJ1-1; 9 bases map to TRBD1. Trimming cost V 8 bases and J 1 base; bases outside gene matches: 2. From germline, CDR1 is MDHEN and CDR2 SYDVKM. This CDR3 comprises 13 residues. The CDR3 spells CASRDRANTEAFF. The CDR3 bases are TGTGCCAGCCGGGACAGGGCGAACACTGAAGCTTTCTTT.

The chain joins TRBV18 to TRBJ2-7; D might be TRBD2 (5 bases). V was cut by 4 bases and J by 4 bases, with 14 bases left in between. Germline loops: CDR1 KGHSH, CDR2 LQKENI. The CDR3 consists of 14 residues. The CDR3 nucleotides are TGTGCCAGCTCACTAACGAAAGCGGAATACGAGCAGTACTTC. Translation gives CASSLTKAEYEQYF.

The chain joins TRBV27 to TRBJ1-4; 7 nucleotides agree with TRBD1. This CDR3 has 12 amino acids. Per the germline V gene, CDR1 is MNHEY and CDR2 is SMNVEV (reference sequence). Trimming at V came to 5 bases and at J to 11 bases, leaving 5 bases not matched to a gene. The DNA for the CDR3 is TGTGCCAGCAGTCTAACACAGGGGAAACTGTTTTTT. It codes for CASSLTQGKLFF. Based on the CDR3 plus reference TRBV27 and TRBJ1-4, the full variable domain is EAQVTQNPRYLITVTGKKLTVTCSQNMNHEYMSWYRQDPGLGLRQIYYSMNVEVTDKGDVPEGYKVSRKEKRNFPLILESPSPNQTSLYFCASSLTQGKLFFGSGTQLSVL.

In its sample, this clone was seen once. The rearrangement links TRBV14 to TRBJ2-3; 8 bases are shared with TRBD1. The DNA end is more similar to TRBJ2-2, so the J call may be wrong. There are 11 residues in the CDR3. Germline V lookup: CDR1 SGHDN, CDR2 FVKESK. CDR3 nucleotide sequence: TGTGCCAGCGACTCCGGGACAGGGCTGTTTTTT. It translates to CASDSGTGLFF.

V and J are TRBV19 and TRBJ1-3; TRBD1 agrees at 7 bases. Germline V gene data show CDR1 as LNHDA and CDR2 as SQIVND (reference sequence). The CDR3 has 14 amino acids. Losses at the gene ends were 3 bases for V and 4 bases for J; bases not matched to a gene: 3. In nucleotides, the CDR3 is TGTGCCAGTAGTATCGACAGGGCAGGAAACACCATATATTTT. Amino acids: CASSIDRAGNTIYF.

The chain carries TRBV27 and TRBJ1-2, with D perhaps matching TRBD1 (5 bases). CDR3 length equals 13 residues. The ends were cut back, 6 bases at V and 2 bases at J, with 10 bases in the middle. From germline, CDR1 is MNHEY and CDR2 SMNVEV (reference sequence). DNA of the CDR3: TGTGCCAGCAGCCGACCAGGGAACTATGGCTACACCTTC. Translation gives CASSRPGNYGYTF.

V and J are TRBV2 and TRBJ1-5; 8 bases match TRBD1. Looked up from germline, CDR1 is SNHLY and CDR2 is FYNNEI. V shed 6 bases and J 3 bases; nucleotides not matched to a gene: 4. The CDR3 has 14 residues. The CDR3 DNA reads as TGTGCCAGCAGCTCGGACAGGGACAATCAGCCCCAGCATTTT. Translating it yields CASSSDRDNQPQHF. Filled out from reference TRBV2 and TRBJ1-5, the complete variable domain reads EPEVTQTPSHQVTQMGQEVILRCVPISNHLYFYWYRQILGQKVEFLVSFYNNEISEKSEIFDDQFSVERPDGSNFTLKIRSTKLEDSAMYFCASSSDRDNQPQHFGDGTRLSIL.

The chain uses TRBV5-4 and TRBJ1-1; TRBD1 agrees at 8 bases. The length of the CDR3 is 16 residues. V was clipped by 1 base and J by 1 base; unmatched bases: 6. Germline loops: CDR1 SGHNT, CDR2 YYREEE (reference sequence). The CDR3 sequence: CASSLSITGGNTEAFF. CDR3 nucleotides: TGTGCCAGCAGCTTGTCCATTACAGGGGGGAACACTGAAGCTTTCTTT.

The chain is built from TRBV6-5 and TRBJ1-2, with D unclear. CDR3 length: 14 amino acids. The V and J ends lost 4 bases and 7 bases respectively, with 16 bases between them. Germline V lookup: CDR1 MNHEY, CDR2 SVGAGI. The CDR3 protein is CASSSVGGISGYTF. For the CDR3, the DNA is TGTGCCAGCAGTTCCGTCGGAGGGATAAGTGGCTACACCTTC.

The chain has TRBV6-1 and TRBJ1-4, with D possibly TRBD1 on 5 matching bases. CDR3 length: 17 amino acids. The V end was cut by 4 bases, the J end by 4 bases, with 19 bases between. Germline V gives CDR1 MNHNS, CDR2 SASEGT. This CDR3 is CASSVPPGGAYNEKLFF. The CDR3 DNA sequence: TGTGCCAGCAGTGTCCCGCCGGGAGGGGCCTATAATGAAAAACTGTTTTTT.

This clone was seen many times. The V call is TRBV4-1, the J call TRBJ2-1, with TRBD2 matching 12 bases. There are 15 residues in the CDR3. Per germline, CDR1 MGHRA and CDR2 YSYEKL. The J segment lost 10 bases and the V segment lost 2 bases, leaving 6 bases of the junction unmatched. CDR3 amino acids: CASSQMASGGVEQFF. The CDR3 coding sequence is TGCGCCAGCAGCCAAATGGCTAGCGGGGGGGTGGAGCAGTTCTTC.

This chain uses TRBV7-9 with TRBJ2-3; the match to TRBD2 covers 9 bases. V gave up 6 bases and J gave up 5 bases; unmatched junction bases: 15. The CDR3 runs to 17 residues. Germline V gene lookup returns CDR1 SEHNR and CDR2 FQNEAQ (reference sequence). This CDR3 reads CASRPLPGLAGKDTQYF. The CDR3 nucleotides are TGTGCCAGCAGACCCCTCCCGGGTCTAGCGGGAAAAGATACGCAGTATTTT.

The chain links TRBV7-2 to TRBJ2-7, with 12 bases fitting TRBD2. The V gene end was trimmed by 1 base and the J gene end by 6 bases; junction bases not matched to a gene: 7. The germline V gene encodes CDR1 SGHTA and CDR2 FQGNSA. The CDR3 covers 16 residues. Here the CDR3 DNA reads TGTGCCAGCAGCTTAGGACTAGCGGGGGCAAGTTTCGAGCAGTACTTC. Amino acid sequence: CASSLGLAGASFEQYF.

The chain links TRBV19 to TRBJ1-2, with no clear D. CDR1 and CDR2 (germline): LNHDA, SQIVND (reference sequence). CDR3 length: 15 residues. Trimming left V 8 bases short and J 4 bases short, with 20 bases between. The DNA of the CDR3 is TGTGCCAGTTACGGGAGAGGCTCCCGGGCCTATGGCTACACCTTC. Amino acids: CASYGRGSRAYGYTF.

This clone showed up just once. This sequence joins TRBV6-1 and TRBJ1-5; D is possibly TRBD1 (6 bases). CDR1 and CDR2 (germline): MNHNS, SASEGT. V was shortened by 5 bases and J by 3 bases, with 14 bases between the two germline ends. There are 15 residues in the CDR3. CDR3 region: CASSWGTGLNQPQHF. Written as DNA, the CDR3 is TGTGCCAGCAGTTGGGGTACAGGGCTCAATCAGCCCCAGCATTTT.

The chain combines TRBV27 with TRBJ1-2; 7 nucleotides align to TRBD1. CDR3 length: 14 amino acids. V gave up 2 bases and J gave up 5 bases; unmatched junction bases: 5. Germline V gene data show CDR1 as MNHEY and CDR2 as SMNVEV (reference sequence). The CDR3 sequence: CASSLTGEKYGYTF. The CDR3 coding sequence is TGTGCCAGCAGTTTAACAGGGGAGAAATATGGCTACACCTTC.

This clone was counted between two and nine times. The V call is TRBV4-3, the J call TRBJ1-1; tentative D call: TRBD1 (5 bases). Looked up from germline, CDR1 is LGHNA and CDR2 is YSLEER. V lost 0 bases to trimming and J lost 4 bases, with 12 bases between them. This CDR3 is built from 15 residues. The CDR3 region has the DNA TGCGCCAGCAGCCAAGATTCAGGGCTGGTCACTGAAGCTTTCTTT. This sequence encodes CASSQDSGLVTEAFF.

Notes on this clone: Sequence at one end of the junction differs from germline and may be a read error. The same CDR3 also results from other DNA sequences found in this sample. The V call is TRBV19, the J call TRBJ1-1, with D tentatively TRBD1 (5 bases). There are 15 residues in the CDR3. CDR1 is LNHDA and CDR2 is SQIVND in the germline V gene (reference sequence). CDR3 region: CASSIAGGGGTEAFF. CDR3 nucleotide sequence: TGTGCTAGTAGTATAGCGGGGGGTGGAGGCACTGAAGCTTTCTTT. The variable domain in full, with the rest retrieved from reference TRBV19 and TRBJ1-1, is DGGITQSPKYLFRKEGQNVTLSCEQNLNHDAMYWYRQDPGQGLRLIYYSQIVNDFQKGDIAEGYSVSREKKESFPLTVTSAQKNPTAFYLCASSIAGGGGTEAFFGQGTRLTVV.

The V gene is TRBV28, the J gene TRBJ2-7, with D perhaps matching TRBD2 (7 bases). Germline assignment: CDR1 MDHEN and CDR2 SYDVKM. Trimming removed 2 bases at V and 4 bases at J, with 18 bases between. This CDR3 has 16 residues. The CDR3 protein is CASSLPGAGANYEQYF. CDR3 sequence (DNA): TGTGCCAGCAGTTTACCGGGGGCGGGAGCCAATTACGAGCAGTACTTC.

The CDR3 nucleotides are TGTGCCAGCAGCGCGGGACAGGGACTCTCTGGGGCCAACGTCCTGACTTTC. Amino acid sequence: CASSAGQGLSGANVLTF. This chain links TRBV5-8 with TRBJ2-6, with 9 bases fitting TRBD1. CDR3 length: 17 amino acids. Germline CDR1 SGHTS, CDR2 YDEGEE. Trimming took 4 bases from V and 0 from J; bases not matched to a gene: 5.

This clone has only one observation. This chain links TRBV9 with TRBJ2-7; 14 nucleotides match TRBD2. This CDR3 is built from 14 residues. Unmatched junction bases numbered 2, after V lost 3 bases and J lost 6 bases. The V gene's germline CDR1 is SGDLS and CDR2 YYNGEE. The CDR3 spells CASSEGLAGVEQYF. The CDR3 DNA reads TGTGCCAGCAGCGAGGGACTAGCGGGAGTCGAGCAGTACTTC.

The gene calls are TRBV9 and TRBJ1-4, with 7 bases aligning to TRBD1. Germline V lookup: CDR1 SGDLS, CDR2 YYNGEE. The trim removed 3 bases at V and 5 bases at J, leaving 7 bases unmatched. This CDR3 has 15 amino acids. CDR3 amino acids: CASSAGDSPNEKLFF. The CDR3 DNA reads TGTGCCAGCAGCGCCGGGGACAGCCCAAATGAAAAACTGTTTTTT.

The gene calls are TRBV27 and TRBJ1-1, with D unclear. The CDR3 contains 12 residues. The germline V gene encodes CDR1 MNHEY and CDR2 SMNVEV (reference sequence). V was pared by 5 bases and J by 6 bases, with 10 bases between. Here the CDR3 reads CASSGHGAEAFF. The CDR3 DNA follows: TGTGCCAGCAGTGGTCACGGAGCTGAAGCTTTCTTT.